This is a list of T cell receptor beta chains from one sample in a study of glioma-infiltrating T cells. TCRdb reanalysed the multiplex PCR reads using MiXCR and keeps one entry per CDR3 protein. Among under 200,000 distinct CDR3 sequences listed, about 40% were seen once. Sequenced sample: glioma tissue, nonneoplastic brain tissue, or PBMCs (not recorded which). All receptors derive from a human donor with low-grade glioma or glioblastoma, undergoing nonglioma brain surgery, or in good health (not recorded which). CDR3s include the opening cysteine and the closing phenylalanine or tryptophan. A D gene is named only where the DNA matches it firmly. Only part of the rows carry a size: once, few, many, or a class if the clone is expanded.

DNA: TGTGCTAGTGGCCAGCATTCCGGGACAGGGGCCTACGAGCAGTACTTC; CDR3: CASGQHSGTGAYEQYF; D: TRBD1; J: TRBJ2-7; size: -; V: TRBV12-5
DNA: TGCAGTGCTCTCCGGGCTACTAATTCACCCCTCCACTTT; CDR3: CSALRATNSPLHF; D: -; J: TRBJ1-6; size: many; V: TRBV20-1
DNA: TGTGCCAGCAGTCCCCCCGTGGGCAGGGTAAACGAGCAGTACTTC; CDR3: CASSPPVGRVNEQYF; D: -; J: TRBJ2-7; size: many; V: TRBV28
DNA: TGTGCCAGACAAGGGACGGGGGGCTCGGAGCAGTTCTTC; CDR3: CARQGTGGSEQFF; D: -; J: TRBJ2-1; size: -; V: TRBV2
DNA: TGCAGTGCCCATAGCGGGAGTCGGGTTCAAGAGACCCAGTACTTC; CDR3: CSAHSGSRVQETQYF; D: TRBD2; J: TRBJ2-5; size: many; V: TRBV20-1
DNA: TGTGCCAGCAGTCAACGACCCCGGACAGGGACCACCGGGGAGCTGTTTTTT; CDR3: CASSQRPRTGTTGELFF; D: TRBD1; J: TRBJ2-2; size: many; V: TRBV27
DNA: TGTGCCAGCAGCCAAGTACAAGAGACCAAGTACTTC; CDR3: CASSQVQETKYF; D: -; J: TRBJ2-5; size: -; V: TRBV3-1
DNA: TGTGCCGGCAGCCCAGGACAGGGGGAGACTGAAGCTTTCTTT; CDR3: CAGSPGQGETEAFF; D: TRBD1; J: TRBJ1-1; size: -; V: TRBV3-1
DNA: TGTGCCAGTAGAATCGGGGAGTCCTATGGCTACACCTTC; CDR3: CASRIGESYGYTF; D: -; J: TRBJ1-2; size: few; V: TRBV19
DNA: TGCGCCAGCAGCTTGGAGGGAAGCACAGATACGCAGTATTTT; CDR3: CASSLEGSTDTQYF; D: -; J: TRBJ2-3; size: many; V: TRBV5-1
DNA: TGTGCCAGCAGTCGACCGGCCGTCTACGAGCAGTACTTC; CDR3: CASSRPAVYEQYF; D: -; J: TRBJ2-7; size: -; V: TRBV6-2/TRBV6-3
DNA: TGTGCCACCAGCAGTTCCCCCGGACAGCCCCAGCATTTT; CDR3: CATSSSPGQPQHF; D: -; J: TRBJ1-5; size: many; V: TRBV15
DNA: TGTGCCAGCAGTCGACAGATCGCGAACACCGGGGAGCTGTTTTTT; CDR3: CASSRQIANTGELFF; D: -; J: TRBJ2-2; size: -; V: TRBV12-3/TRBV12-4
DNA: TGCAGTGCTAGTTCCAAGCGGGTAGAAGGGACCCAGTACTTC; CDR3: CSASSKRVEGTQYF; D: -; J: TRBJ2-5; size: many; V: TRBV20-1
DNA: TGTGCCAGCAGTGAAGAACGAAACACTGAAGCTTTCTTT; CDR3: CASSEERNTEAFF; D: -; J: TRBJ1-1; size: -; V: TRBV2
DNA: TGTGCCAGCAGCCCTAGCGGGAGTTCAGAGACCCAGTACTTC; CDR3: CASSPSGSSETQYF; D: TRBD2; J: TRBJ2-5; size: -; V: TRBV4-2
DNA: TGTGCCAGCAGGGTTAGCGGGAGCTCCTACGAGCAGTACTTC; CDR3: CASRVSGSSYEQYF; D: TRBD2; J: TRBJ2-7; size: few; V: TRBV12-3/TRBV12-4
DNA: TGCAGTGCTAGAGCGATAGCGGGAGTCCACACAAATACGCAGTATTTT; CDR3: CSARAIAGVHTNTQYF; D: TRBD2; J: TRBJ2-3; size: -; V: TRBV20-1
DNA: TGTGCCAGTCAAAGGGAGTCGGGCACAGATACGCAGTATTTT; CDR3: CASQRESGTDTQYF; D: -; J: TRBJ2-3; size: -; V: TRBV2
DNA: TGTGCCACCAGTGACAGGGAGATGTGCACTGAAGCTTTCTTT; CDR3: CATSDREMCTEAFF; D: TRBD1; J: TRBJ1-1; size: -; V: TRBV15
DNA: TGCAGTGCTGGACAGGGGACATCGGAAGCTTTCTTT; CDR3: CSAGQGTSEAFF; D: TRBD1; J: TRBJ1-1; size: many; V: TRBV20-1
DNA: TGTGCCACCAGTGATTCGCAGGGCTCTGGAAACACCATATATTTT; CDR3: CATSDSQGSGNTIYF; D: -; J: TRBJ1-3; size: many; V: TRBV24-1
DNA: TGTGCCAGCAGTCTTTTAGGACTAGCGGGAACCTACAATGAGCAGTTCTTC; CDR3: CASSLLGLAGTYNEQFF; D: TRBD2; J: TRBJ2-1; size: few; V: TRBV3-1
DNA: TGTGCCACCAGCAGAGAGGGAGGGGTGAGCAATCAGCCCCAGCATTTT; CDR3: CATSREGGVSNQPQHF; D: -; J: TRBJ1-5; size: many; V: TRBV15
DNA: TGTGCCAGCAGTTTATCGGGCGGGAGAGGCTACGAGCAGTACTTC; CDR3: CASSLSGGRGYEQYF; D: TRBD2; J: TRBJ2-7; size: many; V: TRBV27
DNA: TGTGCCAGTAGTAGCAGCGGGAGTCACGAGCAGTACTTC; CDR3: CASSSSGSHEQYF; D: TRBD2; J: TRBJ2-7; size: many; V: TRBV19
DNA: TGTGGCAGTGGGCCCTACGAGCAGTACTTC; CDR3: CGSGPYEQYF; D: -; J: TRBJ2-7; size: -; V: TRBV2
DNA: TGCAGTGCCCGGACTAGCGGGAATAGGTACACCGGGGAGCTGTTTTTT; CDR3: CSARTSGNRYTGELFF; D: TRBD2; J: TRBJ2-2; size: many; V: TRBV20-1
DNA: TGTGCCAGCACTCCCTCACGGAATTACAATGAGCAGTTCTTC; CDR3: CASTPSRNYNEQFF; D: -; J: TRBJ2-1; size: many; V: TRBV6-1
DNA: TGTGCCAGCAGCTTAGATCAGACTACTTCCTACGAGCAGTACTTC; CDR3: CASSLDQTTSYEQYF; D: -; J: TRBJ2-7; size: -; V: TRBV7-2
DNA: TGTGCCACCAGGAGAGACGAGGGGGACAGGCAGTTCTTC; CDR3: CATRRDEGDRQFF; D: TRBD1; J: TRBJ2-1; size: -; V: TRBV15
DNA: TGCGCCAGCAGCCAAGAACAGGCTGCCAGGGGGTCCGGCACAGATACGCAGTATTTT; CDR3: CASSQEQAARGSGTDTQYF; D: TRBD1; J: TRBJ2-3; size: -; V: TRBV4-1
DNA: TGTGCCAGCGGGAGGGGAAGCCAAGAGACCAAGTACTTC; CDR3: CASGRGSQETKYF; D: TRBD2; J: TRBJ2-5; size: -; V: TRBV7-2
DNA: TGTGCCAGCAGTCACCCCCCCATCGGGACTAGCGGGAGTTACGAGCAGTACTTC; CDR3: CASSHPPIGTSGSYEQYF; D: TRBD2; J: TRBJ2-7; size: -; V: TRBV3-1
DNA: TGCAGTGCGTGGGGACTAGCGGGAACAGATACGCTGTATTTT; CDR3: CSAWGLAGTDTLYF; D: TRBD2; J: TRBJ2-3; size: -; V: TRBV20-1
DNA: TGTGCCAGCAGTGAAGCTAGCGGGAGTTTCTATGAGCAGTTCTTC; CDR3: CASSEASGSFYEQFF; D: TRBD2; J: TRBJ2-1; size: few; V: TRBV2
DNA: TGCAGCGTAGTTACCGGGACAAAAGTAAATGAGCAGTTCTTC; CDR3: CSVVTGTKVNEQFF; D: -; J: TRBJ2-1; size: -; V: TRBV29-1
DNA: TGTGCCAGCAGTTTATACCCACCCTTAGACAGGGACAATTCACCCCTCCACTTT; CDR3: CASSLYPPLDRDNSPLHF; D: TRBD1; J: TRBJ1-6; size: many; V: TRBV27
DNA: TGTGCCAGCAGCCAGTTTCAGGGAACCTACGAGCAGTACTTC; CDR3: CASSQFQGTYEQYF; D: -; J: TRBJ2-7; size: -; V: TRBV14
DNA: TGTGCCAGCAGTTTAGCCAGCGGGCGGCCTAGCCTCTACGAGCAGTACTTC; CDR3: CASSLASGRPSLYEQYF; D: -; J: TRBJ2-7; size: -; V: TRBV28
DNA: TGTGCCAGCACCCTAACGGCCAGTCACTACGAGCAGTACTTC; CDR3: CASTLTASHYEQYF; D: -; J: TRBJ2-7; size: -; V: TRBV12-3/TRBV12-4
DNA: TGTGCCAGTAGTTCGCATGGGGCGGACACTGAAGCTTTCTTT; CDR3: CASSSHGADTEAFF; D: -; J: TRBJ1-1; size: -; V: TRBV19
DNA: TGTGCCAGCAGTCCCTTAGGAGGGGCCCACGAGCAGTACTTC; CDR3: CASSPLGGAHEQYF; D: -; J: TRBJ2-7; size: many; V: TRBV12-3/TRBV12-4
DNA: TGCAGTGCTAGCGGCGGAACCACAATGGATACGCAGTATTTT; CDR3: CSASGGTTMDTQYF; D: -; J: TRBJ2-3; size: many; V: TRBV20-1
DNA: TGTGCCAGCATCCGCCCTACAGGGTGGGCACCGACCCAGTACTTC; CDR3: CASIRPTGWAPTQYF; D: -; J: TRBJ2-5; size: -; V: TRBV28